The 9 T cell receptor beta chains below were found in one sample sequenced in a study of blood T cell repertoires in COVID-19. TCRdb keeps only in-frame clones here, not all; method: immunoSEQ multiplex PCR. The data show 75,000 to 95,000 clones, approximately 80% seen once. Material for sequencing was peripheral blood. The receptors were sampled from a man aged 50-60 years with acute or convalescent COVID-19.

The chain combines TRBV5-1 with TRBJ1-1; 7 nucleotides agree with TRBD1. The CDR3 runs to 14 residues. V trimming: 1 base; J trimming: 1 base; junction bases outside the gene matches: 1. Germline V CDR1 and CDR2: SGHRS, YFSETQ. The CDR3 is CASSLSGGNTEAFF. The CDR3 coding sequence is TGCGCCAGCAGCTTGTCAGGGGGGAACACTGAAGCTTTCTTT. The entire variable domain, with the rest obtained from reference TRBV5-1 and TRBJ1-1, is as follows: KAGVTQTPRYLIKTRGQQVTLSCSPISGHRSVSWYQQTPGQGLQFLFEYFSETQRNKGNFPGRFSGRQFSNSRSEMNVSTLELGDSALYLCASSLSGGNTEAFFGQGTRLTVV.

This chain connects TRBV29-1 to TRBJ1-1; D is ambiguous. Germline CDR1 and CDR2: SQVTM and ANQGSEA. The CDR3 runs 13 residues. With 4 bases removed from V and 1 base from J, the gap between germline ends came to 10 bases. The CDR3 loop is CSVGLSGNTEAFF. CDR3 sequence (DNA): TGCAGCGTTGGGTTATCCGGGAACACTGAAGCTTTCTTT.

This chain uses TRBV12-3 or TRBV12-4 with TRBJ1-2; 8 nucleotides line up with TRBD1. The CDR3 extends over 12 amino acids. V lost 4 bases, J lost 11 bases, and 6 bases stayed unmatched. The CDR3 spells CASSSPGTGYTF. CDR3 nucleotide sequence: TGTGCCAGCAGTTCCCCCGGGACAGGTTACACCTTC.

The chain links TRBV19 to TRBJ1-5, with D possibly being TRBD1 (6 bases). The CDR3 totals 17 residues. Trimming stripped 7 bases from V and 0 bases from J, with 19 bases between. Germline V CDR1 and CDR2: LNHDA, SQIVND (reference sequence). The CDR3 DNA is TGTGCCAGTATCGGGACAAAAAACCCCTATAGCAATCAGCCCCAGCATTTT. Its translation is CASIGTKNPYSNQPQHF.

The rearrangement joins TRBV11-2 to TRBJ2-1; 7 positions agree with TRBD1. The V gene end was trimmed by 4 bases and the J gene end by 2 bases; junction bases not matched to a gene: 8. The CDR3 has 16 amino acids. Germline CDR1 is SGHAT and CDR2 is FQNNGV. CDR3 nucleotide sequence: TGTGCCAGCAGCTCCCAGACAGGGTTCCCCTACAATGAGCAGTTCTTC. Its translation: CASSSQTGFPYNEQFF.

V usage is TRBV28 and J usage is TRBJ1-1; D is possibly TRBD1 (6 bases). CDR3 size: 14 residues. V lost 2 bases to trimming and J lost 2 bases, with 9 bases between them. Germline V gene lookup returns CDR1 MDHEN and CDR2 SYDVKM. CDR3 nucleotide sequence: TGTGCCAGCAGTTTAAGACAGGAAAACACTGAAGCTTTCTTT. Translated: CASSLRQENTEAFF. Filled out from reference TRBV28 and TRBJ1-1, the complete variable domain reads DVKVTQSSRYLVKRTGEKVFLECVQDMDHENMFWYRQDPGLGLRLIYFSYDVKMKEKGDIPEGYSVSREKKERFSLILESASTNQTSMYLCASSLRQENTEAFFGQGTRLTVV.

The rearrangement links TRBV5-1 to TRBJ2-1, with TRBD2 matching over 9 bases. CDR1 is SGHRS and CDR2 is YFSETQ in the germline V gene. The CDR3 has 15 residues. Unmatched junction bases numbered 4, after V lost 0 bases and J lost 6 bases. The CDR3 reads CASSLALAGSNEQFF. In nucleotides, the CDR3 is TGCGCCAGCAGCTTGGCCCTAGCGGGGTCCAATGAGCAGTTCTTC.

The V gene is TRBV7-2, the J gene TRBJ1-2, with TRBD1 as a possible D gene (5 bases). The CDR3 is 14 amino acids. In germline, CDR1 is SGHTA, CDR2 FQGNSA. V lost 8 bases and J lost 10, with 23 bases in between. CDR3 nucleotides: TGTGCCAGCGGCGATCTCGGGACTGGCGTTGACTACACCTTC. Protein sequence: CASGDLGTGVDYTF.

The V call is TRBV5-6, the J call TRBJ2-3, with 9 bases that match TRBD2. The CDR3 length is 17 residues. The germline V gene encodes CDR1 SGHDT and CDR2 YYEEEE. The ends lost 0 bases at V and 4 bases at J; junction bases unmatched: 9. CDR3 sequence: CASSLETIAGASDTQYF. CDR3 bases: TGTGCCAGCAGCTTGGAAACAATAGCGGGGGCCTCAGATACGCAGTATTTT.